The 27 T cell receptor beta chains in this list originate from one sample, sequenced in a study of cytomegalovirus exposure and HLA in healthy donors. 13 Jbeta primers and 60 Vbeta primers were used for the PCR. Profiled with immunoSEQ multiplex PCR; TCRdb holds only in-frame clones, not every one. The sample has more than 45,000 clones. Sequencing input: PBMCs. The receptors derive from a woman between 25 and 40 years old in good health and CMV-seropositive.

The gene calls are TRBV6-5 and TRBJ1-1, with D possibly TRBD1 on 6 matching bases. Per germline, CDR1 MNHEY and CDR2 SVGAGI. The germline V and J ends were trimmed by 7 bases and 4 bases, with 16 bases remaining between them. The CDR3 runs 14 residues. CDR3: CASTSGVAVTEAFF. The CDR3, as DNA: TGTGCCAGCACTTCAGGGGTAGCCGTCACTGAAGCTTTCTTT.

V gene TRBV7-3 combines with J gene TRBJ1-5; a possible D gene is TRBD1 (5 bases). CDR1 is SGHTA and CDR2 is FQGTGA in the germline V gene. The ends were cut back, 5 bases at V and 0 bases at J, with 11 bases in the middle. The CDR3 totals 15 residues. CDR3 protein: CASSTQTVSNQPQHF. The CDR3 nucleotides read TGTGCCAGCAGCACCCAGACAGTTAGCAATCAGCCCCAGCATTTT.

The rearrangement joins TRBV23-1 to TRBJ1-1, with unresolved D. TRBV23-1 is an ORF for which the function is uncertain. V lost 7 bases, J lost 4 bases, and 10 bases lay in between. The CDR3 extends over 12 amino acids. CDR3 sequence (DNA): TGCGCCAGCACCCATCGGGGCACTGAAGCTTTCTTT. This codes for CASTHRGTEAFF.

The chain is built from TRBV19 and TRBJ1-5; D unresolved. V lost 3 bases, J lost 4 bases, and 7 bases lay in between. The CDR3 consists of 13 residues. In germline, CDR1 is LNHDA, CDR2 SQIVND (reference sequence). The CDR3 bases are TGTGCCAGTAGTATTGCGAAAAATCAGCCCCAGCATTTT. Translation gives CASSIAKNQPQHF.

The chain links TRBV27 to TRBJ2-7; a possible D gene is TRBD2 (5 bases). The CDR3 is made up of 13 amino acids. CDR1 MNHEY and CDR2 SMNVEV come from the germline V gene (reference sequence). The ends were cut back, 6 bases at V and 4 bases at J, with 13 bases in the middle. CDR3 sequence: CASSRGGIYEQYF. The CDR3 DNA follows: TGTGCCAGCAGCCGGGGTGGTATTTACGAGCAGTACTTC.

The gene calls are TRBV6-1 and TRBJ2-7; 8 nucleotides match TRBD2. The germline V gene encodes CDR1 MNHNS and CDR2 SASEGT. CDR3 length: 15 amino acids. Trimming took 4 bases from V and 6 from J; bases not matched to a gene: 11. The CDR3 DNA reads as TGTGCCAGCAGTGGATGGGGGACTAGTCTCCGCGAGCAGTACTTC. It translates to CASSGWGTSLREQYF.

In DNA form, the CDR3 reads TGTGCCAGCAGTGAAACGGTCAATCAGCCCCAGCATTTT. It translates to CASSETVNQPQHF. The genes are TRBV2 and TRBJ1-5; D not certain. Trimming removed 2 bases from V and 3 bases from J, with 5 bases in between. In germline, CDR1 is SNHLY, CDR2 FYNNEI. The CDR3 totals 13 residues.

This chain uses TRBV28 with TRBJ2-7, with 10 nucleotides matching TRBD1. CDR3 length: 17 residues. Per germline, CDR1 MDHEN and CDR2 SYDVKM. J gave up 0 bases and V 4 bases, and 9 bases lay outside the gene matches. The CDR3, as DNA: TGTGCCAGCAGTTCCTGGGGGACAGGGGACAGCTCCTACGAGCAGTACTTC. It yields the protein CASSSWGTGDSSYEQYF.

The chain links TRBV2 to TRBJ2-5; TRBD2 agrees at 10 bases. Germline trimming cut 1 base from V and 4 bases from J; bases unmatched to any gene: 6. CDR1 and CDR2 (germline): SNHLY, FYNNEI. This CDR3 has 16 residues. CDR3 sequence reads: CASSEGQREGGETQYF. CDR3 sequence (DNA): TGTGCCAGCAGTGAAGGTCAGCGGGAGGGTGGAGAGACCCAGTACTTC.

The chain has TRBV5-1 and TRBJ1-3, with D hard to call. This CDR3 has 12 amino acids. V gave up 0 bases and J gave up 6 bases, with 4 bases separating them. From germline, CDR1 is SGHRS and CDR2 YFSETQ. The CDR3 sequence: CASSLDQNTIYF. CDR3 bases: TGCGCCAGCAGCTTGGATCAAAACACCATATATTTT.

The chain is built from TRBV6-1 and TRBJ2-1, with 10 nucleotides matching TRBD2. Germline CDR1 and CDR2: MNHNS and SASEGT. The CDR3 sequence is 18 residues long. J gave up 0 bases and V 4 bases, and 9 bases lay outside the gene matches. The CDR3 is CASSGRTSGKSSYNEQFF. The CDR3 nucleotides read TGTGCCAGCAGTGGTAGGACTAGCGGAAAGAGCTCCTACAATGAGCAGTTCTTC.

The chain uses TRBV19 and TRBJ2-7, with 8 bases lining up with TRBD2. Germline V gene data show CDR1 as LNHDA and CDR2 as SQIVND (reference sequence). The CDR3 loop spans 19 amino acids. The V segment lost 1 base and the J segment 0 bases; nucleotides outside the gene matches: 14. CDR3 DNA: TGTGCCAGTAGTATAGTCGGCCAGTGGCGGGGGGTCTCCTCCTACGAGCAGTACTTC. It yields the protein CASSIVGQWRGVSSYEQYF.

The chain joins TRBV5-1 to TRBJ2-5; D unresolved. Germline CDR1 is SGHRS and CDR2 is YFSETQ. V was shortened by 3 bases and J by 1 base, with 7 bases between the two germline ends. CDR3 length: 13 residues. CDR3 sequence: CASSSRVQETQYF. DNA for the CDR3: TGCGCCAGCAGCTCACGGGTCCAAGAGACCCAGTACTTC.

This rearrangement joins TRBV29-1 to TRBJ2-5; D is possibly TRBD2 (6 bases). Trimming pared 6 bases from V and 4 bases from J, leaving 12 bases between. There are 12 residues in the CDR3. Germline CDR1 SQVTM, CDR2 ANQGSEA. This CDR3 reads CSVGGLVETQYF. In DNA form, the CDR3 reads TGCAGCGTGGGGGGATTGGTAGAGACCCAGTACTTC.

V and J are TRBV9 and TRBJ1-2, with D possibly matching TRBD1 (6 bases). The germline CDR1 and CDR2 sequences are SGDLS and YYNGEE. Trimming pared 0 bases from V and 4 bases from J, leaving 10 bases between. The CDR3 consists of 14 residues. CDR3 DNA sequence: TGTGCCAGCAGCGTAGGACAGGAGATCTATGGCTACACCTTC. Amino acids: CASSVGQEIYGYTF.

V and J are TRBV9 and TRBJ1-1; TRBD1 matches at 8 bases. This CDR3 spans 15 amino acids. V lost 0 bases, J lost 4 bases, and 5 bases stayed unmatched. CDR1 SGDLS and CDR2 YYNGEE come from the germline V gene. The CDR3 region has the DNA TGTGCCAGCAGCGTAGGGACAGGGAGGGCCACTGAAGCTTTCTTT. Residues: CASSVGTGRATEAFF. The full variable domain, rest sourced from reference TRBV9 and TRBJ1-1, is DSGVTQTPKHLITATGQRVTLRCSPRSGDLSVYWYQQSLDQGLQFLIQYYNGEERAKGNILERFSAQQFPDLHSELNLSSLELGDSALYFCASSVGTGRATEAFFGQGTRLTVV.

J is TRBJ2-4 and V is TRBV19; TRBD2 matches at 10 bases. Germline loops: CDR1 LNHDA, CDR2 SQIVND (reference sequence). With 6 bases clipped from V and 8 bases from J, the junction kept 4 bases outside the gene matches. The CDR3 extends over 13 amino acids. CDR3 DNA: TGTGCCAGTAGAGCGGGAGGGATGGACATTCAGTACTTC. This gives the protein CASRAGGMDIQYF. The entire variable domain, with the rest obtained from reference TRBV19 and TRBJ2-4, is as follows: DGGITQSPKYLFRKEGQNVTLSCEQNLNHDAMYWYRQDPGQGLRLIYYSQIVNDFQKGDIAEGYSVSREKKESFPLTVTSAQKNPTAFYLCASRAGGMDIQYFGAGTRLSVL.

Here the CDR3 DNA reads TGTGCCAGCAGTTTAGATCCGGGAGGAGGGGCAGATACGCAGTATTTT. Translation: CASSLDPGGGADTQYF. The chain couples TRBV6-5 to TRBJ2-3; 7 bases line up with TRBD2. Germline lookup yields CDR1 MNHEY and CDR2 SVGAGI. Germline trimming cut 4 bases from V and 4 bases from J; bases unmatched to any gene: 11. The CDR3 loop spans 16 amino acids.

The chain joins TRBV27 to TRBJ1-1, with TRBD1 identical over 7 bases. The CDR3 is 16 amino acids. CDR1 MNHEY and CDR2 SMNVEV come from the germline V gene (reference sequence). V dropped 2 bases and J dropped 0; count of bases not matched to a gene: 6. CDR3 residues: CASSLDRDRLNTEAFF. CDR3 coding DNA: TGTGCCAGCAGTTTAGACCGGGACAGATTGAACACTGAAGCTTTCTTT.

The chain has TRBV13 and TRBJ1-4; 7 positions match TRBD1. Germline assignment: CDR1 PRHDT and CDR2 FYEKMQ (reference sequence). This CDR3 has 15 amino acids. With V trimmed by 5 bases and J by 4 bases, 7 bases remained unmatched. The CDR3 DNA sequence: TGTGCCAGCAGCCTCGGGACAGACGTTAATGAAAAACTGTTTTTT. The encoded protein is CASSLGTDVNEKLFF.

The chain couples TRBV29-1 to TRBJ2-7; possible D gene TRBD2, 5 bases. Trimming shortened V by 0 bases and J by 7 bases, and 25 bases separated the two germline ends. Germline CDR1 is SQVTM and CDR2 is ANQGSEA. The CDR3 spans 17 residues. CDR3 residues: CSVEEPLGRGRLGEQYF. CDR3 DNA sequence: TGCAGCGTTGAAGAGCCCCTAGGACGGGGAAGGTTGGGAGAGCAGTACTTC.

The gene calls are TRBV6-5 and TRBJ2-3; D is possibly TRBD2 (7 bases). CDR3 length equals 15 residues. Germline V CDR1 and CDR2: MNHEY, SVGAGI. V lost 0 bases and J 5 bases, leaving 12 bases between the germline ends. This CDR3 reads CASSYSRGGGDTQYF. The CDR3 DNA follows: TGTGCCAGCAGTTACTCTAGGGGGGGCGGAGATACGCAGTATTTT.

The chain is built from TRBV11-1 and TRBJ2-1, with 12 bases fitting TRBD1. The CDR3 has 16 residues. Trimming at V came to 5 bases and at J to 4 bases, leaving 6 bases not matched to a gene. The germline V gene encodes CDR1 SGHAT and CDR2 FQDESV (reference sequence). The CDR3, as DNA: TGTGCCAGCAGCCACGGGACAGGGGGCCTGTACAATGAGCAGTTCTTC. Residues: CASSHGTGGLYNEQFF.

This chain joins TRBV5-6 and TRBJ2-7, with 7 bases identical to TRBD1. The CDR3 is 12 residues long. Per the germline V gene, CDR1 is SGHDT and CDR2 is YYEEEE. The trim removed 0 bases at V and 11 bases at J, leaving 5 bases unmatched. The DNA for the CDR3 is TGTGCCAGCAGCTTGGGAGAGGGGGCGGAGTACTTC. Translated, it gives CASSLGEGAEYF. Combining the CDR3 with reference TRBV5-6 and TRBJ2-7 gives the whole variable domain DAGVTQSPTHLIKTRGQQVTLRCSPKSGHDTVSWYQQALGQGPQFIFQYYEEEERQRGNFPDRFSGHQFPNYSSELNVNALLLGDSALYLCASSLGEGAEYFGPGTRLTVT.

The chain is built from TRBV30 and TRBJ2-3; 9 bases are a match to TRBD1. The CDR3 length is 15 residues. The germline V gene has CDR1 GTSNPN and CDR2 SVGIG (reference sequence). J lost 3 bases, V lost 1 base, and 5 bases had no gene match. This CDR3 is CAWSADRGRTDTQYF. The CDR3 nucleotides are TGTGCCTGGAGTGCGGACAGGGGTCGAACAGATACGCAGTATTTT. The whole variable domain, filled in from reference TRBV30 and TRBJ2-3, reads SQTIHQWPATLVQPVGSPLSLECTVEGTSNPNLYWYRQAAGRGLQLLFYSVGIGQISSEVPQNLSASRPQDRQFILSSKKLLLSDSGFYLCAWSADRGRTDTQYFGPGTRLTVL.

The V call is TRBV5-1, the J call TRBJ2-7; D uncertain. Germline V gives CDR1 SGHRS, CDR2 YFSETQ. The CDR3 is 11 amino acids. V shed 4 bases and J shed 6 bases, with 8 bases lying between them. CDR3: CASSELSEQYF. Here the CDR3 DNA reads TGCGCCAGCAGCGAGTTAAGCGAGCAGTACTTC. The variable domain in full, with the rest retrieved from reference TRBV5-1 and TRBJ2-7, is KAGVTQTPRYLIKTRGQQVTLSCSPISGHRSVSWYQQTPGQGLQFLFEYFSETQRNKGNFPGRFSGRQFSNSRSEMNVSTLELGDSALYLCASSELSEQYFGPGTRLTVT.

This sequence joins TRBV18 and TRBJ2-7, with D hard to call. The germline CDR1 and CDR2 sequences are KGHSH and LQKENI. Trimming left V 6 bases short and J 6 bases short, with 15 bases between. The CDR3 length is 13 residues. Here the CDR3 DNA reads TGTGCCAGCTCCCCGACCCAGACTGGCGAGCAGTACTTC. Amino acids: CASSPTQTGEQYF.